This TCR beta chain emerged from a study of T-cell memory formation after mild COVID-19 (dated by TCRdb to about 2021). For the wider study: Most TCR sequence clusters were specific to one of the two donors. The cohort was made up of two young adult volunteers, one female and one male, who were previously healthy. In a couple of donors, T-cell clones that expanded and contracted after mild COVID-19 were followed by sequencing TCRalpha and TCRbeta repertoires longitudinally.

Ficoll-Paque density gradient centrifugation was used to isolate PBMCs. Regarding this clonotype: Its antigen is still unknown. Per-base qualities were not stored, and no clone one base away is much larger.

Instrument on record: Illumina NovaSeq 6000. TCRalpha and TCRbeta cDNA libraries were built by 5'RACE with constant-segment primers, adding sample barcodes and unique molecular identifiers. Trizol reagent was used to extract RNA from every sample. Amplification of the libraries took two PCR steps, and the second step added a second sample barcode plus Illumina TruSeq adapters. The libraries were sequenced on an Illumina NovaSeq using 2 x 150 bp paired-end reads. The original pipeline was this. With migec v1.2.7, reads were demultiplexed and then collapsed into UMI-guided consensus sequences. Using mixcr v2.1.11, UMI consensuses were aligned to TRA and TRB V and J templates and then assembled into clonotypes. A clonotype was counted as expanded or contracted only if both edgeR and NoisET called the change significant, with noise models trained on biological replicates. edgeR calls used a false discovery rate-adjusted p below 0.01 and a log2 fold-change threshold of 1. As an exploratory analysis of dynamics, max-normalized trajectories of the 1000 most abundant clonotypes were examined by PCA with hierarchical clustering. Separately sequenced CD4+ and CD8+ repertoires were used to assign the CD4 or CD8 phenotype of responding clones. TCRdb trimmed public reads at Q25 via fastp, called clones via MiXCR and kept in-frame beta chains. Entries are consolidated by CDR3 protein sequence, retaining the most common genes and DNA. TCRdb, rather than the study authors, made the V and J calls. In this sample the table shows about 560,000 distinct CDR3 sequences, roughly 21% of which occur a single time. The ten top clones hold around 7.7% of the sample.

The investigation overall reported the following: Clones that contracted from day 15 to 85 showed balanced CD4/CD8 phenotypes, whereas a second wave of clones that expanded from day 15 to 37 leaned towards CD4+. Contracting CD4+ clones appeared mostly in the CM and EM memory subsets, whereas CD8+ clones were enriched in EMRA. The study included only a couple of mild cases, and larger cohorts that include severe cases with pre-infection samples were judged to be necessary. SARS-CoV-2 specificity was not confirmed for the second-wave clones peaking on day 37. Some responding clones were found in pre-infection memory, which suggests that pre-existing cross-reactive memory T cells took part in the SARS-CoV-2 response.

The V and J ends are trimmed by 6 bases and 4 bases, leaving 13 bases between them. CDR1 and CDR2 are read off the germline V gene as SGHDT and YYEEEE. The CDR3, cysteine through phenylalanine, is 14 amino acids long. Only the CDR3 part of the read is kept: 42 bases, read in frame from the first base. The source of this sequence is an adult woman who had mild COVID-19 (a few samples of this study predate the infection). The sample titles of this study are shuffled in the database, so cell type and time point are left out; the donor was told from shared clones. What was sequenced was PBMCs or a T cell subset sorted from them (not recorded which). In this chain, TRBV5-6 is recombined with TRBJ2-2, with a weak D call of TRBD2 (7 bases match). The DNA is TGTGCCAGCATCGAAGGGGGGGCCACCGGGGAGCTGTTTTTT. It codes for CASIEGGATGELFF.